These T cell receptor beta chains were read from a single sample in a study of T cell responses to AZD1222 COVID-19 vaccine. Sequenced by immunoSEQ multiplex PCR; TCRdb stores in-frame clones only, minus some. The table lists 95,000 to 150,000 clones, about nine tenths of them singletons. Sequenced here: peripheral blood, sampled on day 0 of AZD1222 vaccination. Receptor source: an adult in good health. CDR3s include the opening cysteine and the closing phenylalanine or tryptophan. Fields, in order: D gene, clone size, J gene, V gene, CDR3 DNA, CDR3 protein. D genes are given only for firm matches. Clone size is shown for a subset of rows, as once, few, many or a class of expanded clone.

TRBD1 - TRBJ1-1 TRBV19 TGTGCCAGCCTCCGGGACAGGGGGCGGATAAACACTGAAGCTTTCTTT CASLRDRGRINTEAFF
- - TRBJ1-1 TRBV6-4 TGTGCCAGCAGTGACTCGCGGTTAGGAGACACTGAAGCTTTCTTT CASSDSRLGDTEAFF
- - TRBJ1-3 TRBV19 TGTGCCAGTAGTCCGCGGGGGGTTACACCGCGACCTGGAAACACCATATATTTT CASSPRGVTPRPGNTIYF
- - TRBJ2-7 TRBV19 TGTGCCAGTAGCTCTTCGAGCGGGTCCTCCTACGAGCAGTACTTC CASSSSSGSSYEQYF
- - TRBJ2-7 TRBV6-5 TGTGCCAGCCTGACATTAACCTACGAGCAGTACTTC CASLTLTYEQYF
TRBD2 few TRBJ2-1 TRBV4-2 TGTGCCAGCAGCCAAGACGGGGGGGCCGGGTACAATGAGCAGTTCTTC CASSQDGGAGYNEQFF
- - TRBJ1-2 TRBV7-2 TGTGCCAGCAGCCCACCGCTCCGGAGGGGCTATGGCTACACCTTC CASSPPLRRGYGYTF
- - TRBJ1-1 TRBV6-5 TGTGCCAGCAGTTTTAAAAGCCGAATGGGGACTGAAGCTTTCTTT CASSFKSRMGTEAFF
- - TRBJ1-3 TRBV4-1 TGCGCCAGCAGCCAACTACCGGGAGTAGGAAACACCATATATTTT CASSQLPGVGNTIYF
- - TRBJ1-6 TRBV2 TGTGCCAGCAGTGAATCCCATAGCTCCTATAATTCACCCCTCCACTTT CASSESHSSYNSPLHF
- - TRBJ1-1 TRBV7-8 TGTGCCAGCAGCTTAGCGTCGGGCCCGATCCGGACTGAAGCTTTCTTT CASSLASGPIRTEAFF
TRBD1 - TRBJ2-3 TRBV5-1 TGCGCCAGCAGCTTGACAGGGGGCGCAGATACGCAGTATTTT CASSLTGGADTQYF
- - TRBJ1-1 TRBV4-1 TGCGCCAGCAGCCTATCCAGGAGGACTGAAGCTTTCTTT CASSLSRRTEAFF
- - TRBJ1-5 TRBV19 TGTGCCAGTACTCCAGCGGGGATCAATCAGCCCCAGCATTTT CASTPAGINQPQHF
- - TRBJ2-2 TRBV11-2 TGTGCCAGCAGCTTCTCGACGCGGAAAAGCACCGGGGAGCTGTTTTTT CASSFSTRKSTGELFF
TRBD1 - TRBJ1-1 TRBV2 TGTGCCAGGGGACAGGGCATGAACACTGAAGCTTTCTTT CARGQGMNTEAFF
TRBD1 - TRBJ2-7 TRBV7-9 TGTGCCAGCAGCCCGGGACAGTCCTACGAGCAGTACTTC CASSPGQSYEQYF
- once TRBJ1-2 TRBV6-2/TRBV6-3 TGTGCCAGCAGTTCCGGGACCCTCTATGGCTACACCTTC CASSSGTLYGYTF
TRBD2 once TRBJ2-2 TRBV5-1 TGCGCCAGTACTAGCCCTCCGGGGGGCGGGGAGCTGTTTTTT CASTSPPGGGELFF
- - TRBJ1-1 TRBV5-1 TGCGCCAGCAGCCGCACAGGGTTGGGCACTGAAGCTTTCTTT CASSRTGLGTEAFF
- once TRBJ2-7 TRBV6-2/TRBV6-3 TGTGCCAGCAGTTACATGACAGTAACCTACGAGCAGTACTTC CASSYMTVTYEQYF
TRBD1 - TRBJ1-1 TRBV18 TGTGCCAGCTCACCGCGGGACAGGGGCACTGAAGCTTTCTTT CASSPRDRGTEAFF
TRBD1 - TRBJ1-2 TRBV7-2 TGTGCCAGCAGCTCTTCGACCGGGACAGGGGATCCTAAGAATAAAGGCTACACCTTC CASSSSTGTGDPKNKGYTF
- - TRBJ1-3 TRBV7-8 TGTGCCAGCAGCCGAGGGGGAGGGAAGGGAAACACCATATATTTT CASSRGGGKGNTIYF
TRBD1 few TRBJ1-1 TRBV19 TGTGCCAGTAGTAGGGGACAGGGGATGAACACTGAAGCTTTCTTT CASSRGQGMNTEAFF
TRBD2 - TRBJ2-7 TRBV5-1 TGCGCCAGCAGCTTGGGACTAGCGGGCTCCTACGAGCAGTACTTC CASSLGLAGSYEQYF
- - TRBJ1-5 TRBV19 TGTGCCAGTACGAGGGGCGGTAATAGCAATCAGCCCCAGCATTTT CASTRGGNSNQPQHF
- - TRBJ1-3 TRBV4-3 TGCGCCAGCAGCCAAGCAGCCGTCTCTGGAAACACCATATATTTT CASSQAAVSGNTIYF
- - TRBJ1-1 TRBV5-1 TGCGCCAGCAGCTTGGAACGATATCGGACTAAAGCTTTCTTT CASSLERYRTKAFF
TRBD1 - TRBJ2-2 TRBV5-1 TGCGCCAGCAGACAGGGGGTCAACACCGGGGAGCTGTTTTTT CASRQGVNTGELFF
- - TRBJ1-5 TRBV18 TGTGCCAGCTCACAAGGTGGCAATCAGCCCCAGCATTTT CASSQGGNQPQHF
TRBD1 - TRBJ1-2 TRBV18 TGTGCCAGCTCACGCGAACTACAGGGGGCTGACGGCTATGGCTACACCTTC CASSRELQGADGYGYTF
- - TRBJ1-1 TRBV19 TGTGCCAGTAGTATAATTCGGCTCAGCGAGATGAACACTGAAGCTTTCTTT CASSIIRLSEMNTEAFF
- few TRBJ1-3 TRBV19 TGTGCCAGTAGTATAGATGCAGGCGCCCACTCTGGAAACACCATATATTTT CASSIDAGAHSGNTIYF
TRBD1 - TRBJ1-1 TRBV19 TGTGCCAGTACCCCTATGGGCAGGGGGCTAGAGGACACTGAAGCTTTCTTT CASTPMGRGLEDTEAFF
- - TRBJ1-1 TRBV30 TGTGCCTGGATGGGACCCGGGACATATACCGTCAAAATGAACACTGAAGCTTTCTTT CAWMGPGTYTVKMNTEAFF
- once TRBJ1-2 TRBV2 TGTGCCAGCGCGACGCACAGCCGATATGGCTACACCTTC CASATHSRYGYTF
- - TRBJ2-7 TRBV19 TGTGCCAGTAGTGAGGCATTAGTTACCTACGAGCAGTACTTC CASSEALVTYEQYF
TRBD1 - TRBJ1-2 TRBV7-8 TGTGCCAGCAGCCCCCATGACAGGGCTGGGGGCTACACCTTC CASSPHDRAGGYTF
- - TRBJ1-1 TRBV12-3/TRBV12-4 TGTGCCATACGGGTGATGAACACTGAAGCTTTCTTT CAIRVMNTEAFF
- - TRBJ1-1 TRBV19 TGTGCCAGTAGTACCCCGTGGGCGAACACTGAAGCTTTCTTT CASSTPWANTEAFF
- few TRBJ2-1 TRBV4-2 TGTGCCAGCAGCCAAGATCTGGCAAGCTCCTACAATGAGCAGTTCTTC CASSQDLASSYNEQFF
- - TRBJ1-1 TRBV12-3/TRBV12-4 TGTGCCAGCAGGCGGGGCACTGAAGCTTTCTTT CASRRGTEAFF
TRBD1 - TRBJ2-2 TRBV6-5 TGTGCCAGCAATACAGGGGCCGGGGAGCTGTTTTTT CASNTGAGELFF
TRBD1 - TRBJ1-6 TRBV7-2 TGTGCCAGCAGCTTAGAAGGGACAGGGGGATCACCCCTCCACTTT CASSLEGTGGSPLHF
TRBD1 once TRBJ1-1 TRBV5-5 TGTGCCAGCAGCCCTGGGACAGGGGCCTCCACTGAAGCTTTCTTT CASSPGTGASTEAFF
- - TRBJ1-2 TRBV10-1 TGCGCCAGCAGTGAGTCGAGCAGGATGTCTGGCTACACCTTC CASSESSRMSGYTF
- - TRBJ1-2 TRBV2 TGTGCCAGCAGTGCTTCAGGGGACGGGGTCTATGGCTACACCTTC CASSASGDGVYGYTF
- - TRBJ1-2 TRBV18 TGTGCCAGCTCACCTTCGGGAAATTATGGCTACACCTTC CASSPSGNYGYTF
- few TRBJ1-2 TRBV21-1 TGTGCCAGCAGCAAATATCGTGATGGGACCTCCACTAACTATGGCTACACCTTC CASSKYRDGTSTNYGYTF
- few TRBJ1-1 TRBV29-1 TGCAGCGTTACTGGACTACCGAACACTGAAGCTTTCTTT CSVTGLPNTEAFF
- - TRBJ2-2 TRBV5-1 TGCGCCAGCACCCCGGGGGGCCCCCTGAACACCGGGGAGCTGTTTTTT CASTPGGPLNTGELFF
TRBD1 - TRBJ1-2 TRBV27 TGTGCCAGCAGTTTATTAATCAGGGGCGGACAGGTCGGCTACACCTTC CASSLLIRGGQVGYTF
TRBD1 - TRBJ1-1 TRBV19 TGTGCCAGTAGTTCGGGACAGACATACACTGAAGCTTTCTTT CASSSGQTYTEAFF
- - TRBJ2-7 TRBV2 TGTGCCAGCAGTGAAGCGCCGGCGGGGAACGAGTACGAGCAGTACTTC CASSEAPAGNEYEQYF